This T cell receptor beta chain was identified during a study of T cells after yellow fever vaccination. About the research overall: Any fraction with a low cell number was prepared using SMART-Seq v4 Ultra Low Input.

MiXCR, applied by TCRdb to the 5' RACE reads, yields one record per CDR3 protein. The sample includes a few hundred thousand distinct CDR3 sequences, roughly 4% of them seen just once. Trimming removed 11 bases from V and 5 bases from J, with 15 bases in between. CDR1 is SNHLY and CDR2 is FYNNEI in the germline V gene. This CDR3 is 12 amino acids long. This clonotype was observed at least ten times. The target antigen is unknown. Study conclusions and caveats: Post-booster samples contained most primary-vaccination clones (approximately 96% CD4, 88% CD8).

The V gene is TRBV2, the J gene TRBJ2-5, with D maybe TRBD2 (5 bases). The TCR comes from a man aged 18 to 29 who received the YFV17D yellow fever vaccine. The sample in question was PBMCs, obtained 5 days after the yellow fever booster vaccination. The CDR3, as DNA: TGTGCCTGCGTTGAGGGTTGGGAGACCCAGTACTTC. It is translated as CACVEGWETQYF.